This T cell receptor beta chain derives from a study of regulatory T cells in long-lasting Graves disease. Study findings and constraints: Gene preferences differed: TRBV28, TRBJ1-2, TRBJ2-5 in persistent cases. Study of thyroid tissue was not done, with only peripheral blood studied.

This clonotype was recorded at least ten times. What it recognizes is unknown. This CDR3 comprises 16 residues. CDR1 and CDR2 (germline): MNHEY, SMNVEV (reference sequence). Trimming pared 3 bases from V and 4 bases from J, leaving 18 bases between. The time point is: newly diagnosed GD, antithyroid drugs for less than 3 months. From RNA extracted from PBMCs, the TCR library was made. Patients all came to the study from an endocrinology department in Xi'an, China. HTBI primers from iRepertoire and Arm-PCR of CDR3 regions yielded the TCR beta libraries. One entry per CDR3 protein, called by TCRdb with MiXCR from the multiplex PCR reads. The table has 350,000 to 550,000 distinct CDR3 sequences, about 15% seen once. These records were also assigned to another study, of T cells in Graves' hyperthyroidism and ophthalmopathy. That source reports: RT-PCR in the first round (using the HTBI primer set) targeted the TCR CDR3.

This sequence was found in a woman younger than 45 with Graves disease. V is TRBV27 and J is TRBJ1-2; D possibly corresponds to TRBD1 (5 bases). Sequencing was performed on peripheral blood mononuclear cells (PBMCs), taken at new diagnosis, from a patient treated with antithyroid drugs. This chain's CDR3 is CASSFRQGQAFYGYTF. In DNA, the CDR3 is TGTGCCAGCAGTTTTAGGCAGGGTCAGGCCTTCTATGGCTACACCTTC.